This is a list of T cell receptor beta chains from one sample in a study of graft-versus-host responses after intestinal transplantation. Produced via immunoSEQ multiplex PCR; TCRdb's table is partial and in-frame only. In the table there are about 120,000 clones, around 96% of which are singletons. No antigen is known for these receptors. Here the sequenced sample was unstimulated CD8+ T cells sorted from spleen or lymph node cells, taken before intestinal transplant. The receptors were gathered from a human donor who received an intestinal transplant. Both conserved end residues are part of each CDR3. D genes are given only for firm matches. Clone size is given for some rows only: seen once, a few or many times, or a class if the clone is expanded.

>TRBJ2-7|TRBD2|14|-|TRBV6-5
CASAETSGLWEQYF
TGTGCCAGCGCGGAAACTAGCGGGCTTTGGGAGCAGTACTTC
>TRBJ2-5|-|15|-|TRBV27
CASSGLRGGQETQYF
TGTGCCAGCAGTGGACTCCGCGGAGGCCAAGAGACCCAGTACTTC
>TRBJ2-7|-|13|few|TRBV19
CASSPRGTDEQYF
TGTGCCAGTAGTCCCCGGGGGACCGACGAGCAGTACTTC
>TRBJ2-1|-|15|-|TRBV13
CASSFDPLSYNEQFF
TGTGCCAGCAGCTTCGACCCCCTGTCCTACAATGAGCAGTTCTTC
>TRBJ2-7|-|16|once|TRBV5-1
CASSLDWTDLSYEQYF
TGCGCCAGCAGCTTGGATTGGACAGACCTCTCCTACGAGCAGTACTTC
>TRBJ1-2|TRBD1|14|once|TRBV28
CASSLRGQGFGYTF
TGTGCCAGCAGTTTAAGGGGACAGGGGTTCGGCTACACCTTC
>TRBJ2-1|-|13|-|TRBV28
CASSYPEEREQFF
TGTGCCAGCAGTTATCCCGAGGAACGGGAGCAGTTCTTC
>TRBJ2-1|-|12|-|TRBV4-1
CASSQAFDEQFF
TGCGCCAGCAGCCAAGCGTTCGATGAGCAGTTCTTC
>TRBJ2-3|TRBD2|13|-|TRBV28
CAEGAGGADTQYF
TGTGCCGAAGGGGCGGGAGGGGCAGATACGCAGTATTTT
>TRBJ2-1|-|11|-|TRBV6-1
CASSDVDEQFF
TGTGCCAGCAGTGACGTTGATGAGCAGTTCTTC
>TRBJ2-7|-|17|-|TRBV5-4
CASSDGTHGLVRNEQYF
TGTGCCAGCAGCGATGGGACACACGGCTTGGTTCGGAACGAGCAGTACTTC
>TRBJ2-5|-|17|-|TRBV2
CASNVPGGEPIQETQYF
TGTGCCAGCAATGTACCGGGGGGCGAACCCATTCAAGAGACCCAGTACTTC
>TRBJ2-3|TRBD2|12|once|TRBV30
CAWSPPSGLAFF
TGTGCCTGGAGTCCCCCCTCGGGACTAGCCTTTTTT
>TRBJ1-1|-|14|-|TRBV30
CAWILPELYTEAFF
TGTGCCTGGATCCTTCCGGAGTTGTACACTGAAGCTTTCTTT
>TRBJ2-7|-|16|-|TRBV6-6
CASSRDRRDSFYEQYF
TGTGCCAGCAGTCGGGATAGGCGGGACAGTTTCTACGAGCAGTACTTC
>TRBJ2-1|-|12|-|TRBV28
CASSLNSNEQFF
TGTGCCAGCAGTTTAAATAGTAATGAGCAGTTCTTC
>TRBJ2-1|TRBD2|17|few|TRBV27
CASSLRTSGSSYNEQFF
TGTGCCAGCAGTTTACGGACTAGCGGGAGCTCCTACAATGAGCAGTTCTTC
>TRBJ1-1|-|17|-|TRBV30
CAWISPGTPYMNTEAFF
TGTGCCTGGATAAGCCCGGGAACTCCTTATATGAACACTGAAGCTTTCTTT
>TRBJ2-7|TRBD2|17|-|TRBV5-4
CASSSKGTSGRPYEQYF
TGTGCCAGCAGCTCAAAAGGGACTAGCGGGAGGCCCTACGAGCAGTACTTC
>TRBJ2-7|TRBD2|15|-|TRBV4-1
CASSQDPSGTYEQYF
TGCGCCAGCAGCCAAGATCCCAGCGGGACCTACGAGCAGTACTTC
>TRBJ1-4|-|16|-|TRBV9
CASSPLSTASREKLFF
TGTGCCAGCAGCCCACTTTCGACAGCTTCAAGGGAAAAACTGTTTTTT
>TRBJ1-2|TRBD1|14|-|TRBV6-6
CASSSDRGTYGYTF
TGTGCCAGCAGTTCCGACAGGGGGACCTATGGCTACACCTTC
>TRBJ2-5|-|16|-|TRBV9
CASSVEGWAPQETQYF
TGTGCCAGCAGCGTAGAGGGATGGGCCCCCCAAGAGACCCAGTACTTC
>TRBJ1-5|TRBD1|13|-|TRBV15
CATSPRRTGAQHF
TGTGCCACCAGCCCCCGCAGAACAGGGGCCCAGCATTTT
>TRBJ1-5|-|13|once|TRBV7-9
CASSLGVAGPQHF
TGTGCCAGCAGCTTAGGGGTGGCGGGACCCCAGCATTTT
>TRBJ2-7|-|13|-|TRBV2
CASSPPRIYEQYF
TGTGCCAGCAGTCCCCCCCGGATATACGAGCAGTACTTC
>TRBJ2-2|TRBD1|15|-|TRBV9
CASSARTGNTGELFF
TGTGCCAGCAGCGCTCGGACAGGGAACACCGGGGAGCTGTTTTTT
>TRBJ2-5|-|15|few|TRBV27
CASSPDLRSQETQYF
TGTGCCAGCAGCCCTGACCTCAGGTCCCAAGAGACCCAGTACTTC
>TRBJ2-7|-|13|once|TRBV7-9
CASKPSAAYEQYF
TGTGCCAGCAAACCGTCCGCGGCCTACGAGCAGTACTTC
>TRBJ1-2|-|14|-|TRBV19
CASSIKLWFLGYTF
TGTGCCAGTAGTATAAAGTTATGGTTCCTTGGCTACACCTTC
>TRBJ1-5|-|15|-|TRBV27
CASRARGGEDQPQHF
TGTGCCAGCAGGGCAAGGGGGGGGGAAGATCAGCCCCAGCATTTT